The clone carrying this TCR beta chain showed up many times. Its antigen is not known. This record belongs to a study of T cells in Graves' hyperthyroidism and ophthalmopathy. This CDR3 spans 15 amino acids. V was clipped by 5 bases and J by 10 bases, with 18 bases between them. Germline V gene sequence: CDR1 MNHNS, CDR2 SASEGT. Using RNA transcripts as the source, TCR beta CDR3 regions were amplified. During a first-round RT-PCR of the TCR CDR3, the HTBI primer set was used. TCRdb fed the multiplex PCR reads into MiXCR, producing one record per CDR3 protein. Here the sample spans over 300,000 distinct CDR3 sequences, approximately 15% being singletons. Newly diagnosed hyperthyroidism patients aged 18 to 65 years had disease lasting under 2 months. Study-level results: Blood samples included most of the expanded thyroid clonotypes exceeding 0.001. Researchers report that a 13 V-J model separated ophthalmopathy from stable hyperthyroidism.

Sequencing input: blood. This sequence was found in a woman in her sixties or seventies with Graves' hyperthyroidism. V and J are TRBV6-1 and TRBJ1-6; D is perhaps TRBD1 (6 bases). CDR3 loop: CASSLTGPDGSPLHF. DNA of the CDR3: TGTGCCAGCAGTTTAACAGGGCCGGACGGATCACCCCTCCACTTT.